A single T cell receptor (beta chain) is shown here with its context. The target antigen is unknown. This specimen belongs to a study of STAT5B mutations in CD4+ large granular lymphocyte leukemia. General study points: Higher CD4+ than CD8+ T-LGLL clonality might reflect small sample size.

In the original workflow: Productive clonotypes were detectable down to 2.59 x 10-5 frequency. Produced via immunoSEQ multiplex PCR; TCRdb's table is partial and in-frame only. V and J calls and clone size are given by that table; D and trimming were obtained from the DNA. Of 20,000 or so clones listed, about four fifths were seen once; the top ten hold around 14%. The TCR was taken from a human donor in good health. Sequencing input: CD4+ T cells from blood buffy coats.

The CDR3 nucleotides are TGTGCCAGCAGTTACTCTAGCGGGGGGGCGTTAAATACGCAGTATTTT. Translating it yields CASSYSSGGALNTQYF. The chain recombines TRBV6-5 with TRBJ2-3, with 11 bases fitting TRBD2. Trimming took 0 bases from V and 7 from J; bases not matched to a gene: 6. The CDR3 consists of 16 residues. Looked up from germline, CDR1 is MNHEY and CDR2 is SVGAGI.